This T cell receptor beta chain was retrieved from a study of blood T cells in healthy people across ages. Primed by a sample-barcoded 5' primer and a J-beta primer mix, a second PCR proceeded for about 6 to 12 cycles. MiXCR, applied by TCRdb to the 5' RACE reads, yields one record per CDR3 protein. The sample consists of under 950,000 distinct CDR3 sequences, over 20% of them appearing once. Overall study results and limits: Aged donors had fewer naive CD4+ cells and lower diversity than long-lived donors.

This clonotype was counted many times. Its antigen is currently unknown. The sample taken for sequencing was blood. The receptor's source is a man between 65 and 80 years old in good health.

CDR3 sequence (DNA): TGTGCCACCAGTGACCCGGGACAGGGGAGAGAGACCCAGTACTTC. It translates to CATSDPGQGRETQYF. The rearrangement uses TRBV24-1 and TRBJ2-5; 10 bases map to TRBD1. CDR1 KGHDR and CDR2 SFDVKD come from the germline V gene. The V and J ends lost 4 bases and 4 bases, in that order; junction bases with no gene match: 5. CDR3 length equals 15 residues.